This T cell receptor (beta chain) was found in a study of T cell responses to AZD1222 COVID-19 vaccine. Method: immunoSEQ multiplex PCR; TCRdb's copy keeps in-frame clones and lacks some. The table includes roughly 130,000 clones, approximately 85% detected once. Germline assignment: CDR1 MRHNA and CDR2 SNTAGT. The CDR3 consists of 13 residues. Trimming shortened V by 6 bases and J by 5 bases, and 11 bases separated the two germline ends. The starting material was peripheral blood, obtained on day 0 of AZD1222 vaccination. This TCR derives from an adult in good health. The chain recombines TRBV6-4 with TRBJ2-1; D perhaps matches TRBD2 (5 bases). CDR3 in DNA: TGTGCCAGCAGCGAGGGCCCCCACAATGAGCAGTTCTTC. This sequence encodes CASSEGPHNEQFF.